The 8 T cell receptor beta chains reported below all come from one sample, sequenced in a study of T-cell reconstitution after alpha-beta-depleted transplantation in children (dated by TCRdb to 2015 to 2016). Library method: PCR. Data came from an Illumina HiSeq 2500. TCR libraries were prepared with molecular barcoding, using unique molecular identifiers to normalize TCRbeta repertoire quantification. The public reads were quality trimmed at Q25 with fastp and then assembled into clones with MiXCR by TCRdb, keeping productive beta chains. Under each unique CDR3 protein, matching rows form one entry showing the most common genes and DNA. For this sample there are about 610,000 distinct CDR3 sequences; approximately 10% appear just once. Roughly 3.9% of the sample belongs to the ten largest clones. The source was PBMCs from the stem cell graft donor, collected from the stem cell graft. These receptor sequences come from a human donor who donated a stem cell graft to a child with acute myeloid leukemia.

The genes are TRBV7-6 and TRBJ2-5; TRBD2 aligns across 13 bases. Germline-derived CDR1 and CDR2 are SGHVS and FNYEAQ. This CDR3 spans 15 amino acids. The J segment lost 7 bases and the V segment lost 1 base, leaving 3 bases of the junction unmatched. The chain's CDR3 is CASSLGLAGGGTQYF. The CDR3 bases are TGTGCCAGCAGCTTAGGACTAGCGGGAGGAGGGACCCAGTACTTC.

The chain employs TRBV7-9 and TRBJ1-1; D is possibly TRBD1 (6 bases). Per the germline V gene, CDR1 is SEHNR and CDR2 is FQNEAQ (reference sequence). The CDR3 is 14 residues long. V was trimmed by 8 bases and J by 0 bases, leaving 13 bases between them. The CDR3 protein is CASGVGGLNTEAFF. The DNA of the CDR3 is TGTGCCAGCGGGGTCGGGGGCTTGAACACTGAAGCTTTCTTT.

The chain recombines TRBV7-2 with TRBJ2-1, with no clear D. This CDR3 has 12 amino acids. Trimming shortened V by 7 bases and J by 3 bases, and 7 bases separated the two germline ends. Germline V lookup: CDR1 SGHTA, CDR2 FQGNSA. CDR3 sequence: CASNLLYNEQFF. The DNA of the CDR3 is TGTGCCAGCAACCTCCTCTACAATGAGCAGTTCTTC.

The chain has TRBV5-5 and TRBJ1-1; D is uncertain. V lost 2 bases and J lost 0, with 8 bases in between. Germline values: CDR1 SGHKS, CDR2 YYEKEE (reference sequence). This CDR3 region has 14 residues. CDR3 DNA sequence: TGTGCCAGCAGCTTCGGATTTCTGAACACTGAAGCTTTCTTT. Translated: CASSFGFLNTEAFF.

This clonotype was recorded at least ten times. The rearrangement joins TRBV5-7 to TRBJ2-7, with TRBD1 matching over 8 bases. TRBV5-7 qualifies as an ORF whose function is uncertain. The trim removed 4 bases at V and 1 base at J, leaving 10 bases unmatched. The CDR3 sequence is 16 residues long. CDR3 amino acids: CASSLIPRGLSYEQYF. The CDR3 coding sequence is TGTGCCAGCAGCCTGATCCCCAGGGGGCTATCCTACGAGCAGTACTTC.

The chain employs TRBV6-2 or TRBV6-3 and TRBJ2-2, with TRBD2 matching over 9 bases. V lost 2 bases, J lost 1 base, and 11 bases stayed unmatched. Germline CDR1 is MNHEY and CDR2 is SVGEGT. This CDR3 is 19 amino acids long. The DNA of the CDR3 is TGTGCCAGCAGTTACACGAAAAAGACTAGCGGAGGGAACACCGGGGAGCTGTTTTTT. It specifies CASSYTKKTSGGNTGELFF.

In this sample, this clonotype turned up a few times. The DNA of the CDR3 is TGTGCCAGCAGAAGAGGGGGCTACACAGATACGCAGTATTTT. It encodes CASRRGGYTDTQYF. The chain recombines TRBV6-1 with TRBJ2-3, with 7 positions matching TRBD1. Germline values: CDR1 MNHNS, CDR2 SASEGT. CDR3 length: 14 amino acids. V gave up 6 bases and J gave up 2 bases; unmatched junction bases: 5.

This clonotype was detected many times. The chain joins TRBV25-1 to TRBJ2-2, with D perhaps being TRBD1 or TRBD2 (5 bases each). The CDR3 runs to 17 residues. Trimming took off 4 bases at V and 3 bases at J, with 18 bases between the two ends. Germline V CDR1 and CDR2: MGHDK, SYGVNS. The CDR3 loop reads CASSVQIRDGYTGELFF. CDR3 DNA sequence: TGTGCCAGCAGTGTCCAAATCCGGGACGGGTACACCGGGGAGCTGTTTTTT.